This TCR beta chain appears in the sequencing data of a study of blood T cell repertoires in COVID-19. In the study overall: Sites in the United States, Italy and Spain provided acute and convalescent COVID-19 samples. PBMCs, B-cell-depleted T cells, or T cells were the source of the cDNA or gDNA that made up the material.

There are 12 residues in the CDR3. The V and J ends lost 6 bases and 7 bases respectively, with 7 bases between them. Per germline, CDR1 MNHNY and CDR2 SVGAGI (reference sequence). Per the original data handling: Cell counts per sample came from amplifying reference gene primers. Generated by immunoSEQ multiplex PCR, the TCRdb table keeps only in-frame clones and is missing some. V and J calls plus clone size are reproduced from that table; the DNA served to infer D and trimming. This table holds some 320,000 clones, around 88% found once. Input material: peripheral blood. This TCR was sampled from a woman in her twenties or thirties who had recovered from COVID-19. The rearrangement links TRBV6-6 to TRBJ1-6; D is perhaps TRBD1 (5 bases). The CDR3 bases are TGTGCCAGCAGCGGGGGAAATTCACCCCTCCACTTT. It translates to CASSGGNSPLHF.